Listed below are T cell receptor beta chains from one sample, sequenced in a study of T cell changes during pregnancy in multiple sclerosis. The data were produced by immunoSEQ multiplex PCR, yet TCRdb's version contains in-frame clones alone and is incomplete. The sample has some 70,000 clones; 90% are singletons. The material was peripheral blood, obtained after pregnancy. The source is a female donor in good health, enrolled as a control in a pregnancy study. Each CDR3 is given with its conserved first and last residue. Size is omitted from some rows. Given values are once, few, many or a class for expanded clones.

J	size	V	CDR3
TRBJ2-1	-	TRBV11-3	CASSLESGGANEQFF
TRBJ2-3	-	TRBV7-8	CASMADSSTDTQYF
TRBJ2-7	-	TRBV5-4	CASSSGLAPYEQYF
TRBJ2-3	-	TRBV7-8	CASSPNEGTGFTDTQYF
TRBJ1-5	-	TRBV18	CASSLPGGYGNQPQHF
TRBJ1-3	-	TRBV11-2	CASSLRQGVNSGNTIYF
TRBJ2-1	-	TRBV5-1	CASSLVSGSGNEQFF
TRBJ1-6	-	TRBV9	CASSRTGTGSGSPLHF
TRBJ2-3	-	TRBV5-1	CASSLGGDRTDTQYF
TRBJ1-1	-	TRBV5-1	CASSLQETGTMNTEAFF
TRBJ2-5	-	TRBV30	CAWSHGGLQETQYF
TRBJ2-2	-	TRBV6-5	CASSYSRVGELFF
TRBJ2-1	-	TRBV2	CASSLVVGLGMEQFF
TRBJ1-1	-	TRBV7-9	CASSLTGLEAFF
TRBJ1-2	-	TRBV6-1	CASSESGDFGGYTF
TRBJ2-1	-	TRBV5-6	CASSLFSAGGSSYNEQFF
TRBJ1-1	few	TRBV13	CASSLRQGALNTEAFF
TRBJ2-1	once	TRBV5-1	CASSSDRPDTNEQFF
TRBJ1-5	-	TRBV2	CASSDGWNQPQHF
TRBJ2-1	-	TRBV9	CASSAASPDGVYEQFF
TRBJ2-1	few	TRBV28	CASSPGGLYNEQFF
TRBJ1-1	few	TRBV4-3	CASRTTGNTEAFF